A selection of T cell receptor beta chains follows, all from one sample in a study of cytomegalovirus exposure and HLA in healthy donors. TCRdb keeps only in-frame clones here, not all; method: immunoSEQ multiplex PCR. This sample has approximately 190,000 clones; approximately 88% occur once, and the top ten carry 2% to 3%. Material: PBMCs. Every receptor here comes from a woman between 45 and 65 years old in good health and CMV-seropositive. CDR3s include the opening cysteine and the closing phenylalanine or tryptophan. The D gene is left open where the match is weak. The size of a clone is reported for some rows only, either as once, few or many, or as a class for expanded clones.

v_gene	abundance	j_gene	d_gene	CDR3aa	CDR3nt
TRBV5-1	NA	TRBJ2-7	TRBD2	CASSSTSGGFYEQYF	TGCGCCAGCAGCTCGACTAGCGGGGGGTTCTACGAGCAGTACTTC
TRBV19	NA	TRBJ1-5	NA	CASRGGIGNQPQHF	TGTGCCAGTAGGGGGGGAATTGGCAATCAGCCCCAGCATTTT
TRBV7-2	NA	TRBJ1-5	NA	CASTISGEGQPQHF	TGTGCCAGCACCATTTCAGGGGAAGGTCAGCCCCAGCATTTT
TRBV5-4	NA	TRBJ2-1	TRBD2	CASSLASGGAWNEQFF	TGTGCCAGCAGCTTGGCGAGCGGGGGGGCCTGGAATGAGCAGTTCTTC
TRBV7-7	NA	TRBJ2-3	TRBD2	CASSLLAGGSDTQYF	TGTGCTAGCAGCTTACTAGCGGGGGGCTCAGATACGCAGTATTTT
TRBV25-1	NA	TRBJ2-3	NA	CASSKGLPTDTQYF	TGTGCCAGCAGCAAAGGACTACCCACAGATACGCAGTATTTT
TRBV7-2	NA	TRBJ2-2	TRBD1	CASSLVVDRGPTGELFF	TGTGCCAGCAGCTTAGTTGTGGACAGGGGGCCAACCGGGGAGCTGTTTTTT
TRBV5-4	NA	TRBJ1-1	NA	CASSLFVGLNTEAFF	TGTGCCAGCAGCTTGTTTGTGGGGCTGAACACTGAAGCTTTCTTT
TRBV6-5	NA	TRBJ2-7	TRBD2	CATGAGTSVYEQYF	TGTGCCACGGGGGCCGGGACTAGCGTCTACGAGCAGTACTTC
TRBV11-1	NA	TRBJ1-6	NA	CASSLEGVSYNSPLHF	TGTGCCAGCAGCTTAGAGGGGGTTTCCTATAATTCACCCCTCCACTTT
TRBV5-1	NA	TRBJ1-6	NA	CASSLGTDNSPLHF	TGCGCCAGCAGCTTAGGAACAGATAATTCACCCCTCCACTTT
TRBV27	NA	TRBJ1-5	NA	CASSPYRDKNQPQHF	TGTGCCAGCAGTCCCTACCGGGACAAGAATCAGCCCCAGCATTTT
TRBV4-1	NA	TRBJ2-5	TRBD2	CASSQAGLPPETQYF	TGCGCCAGCAGCCAAGCGGGACTACCCCCTGAGACCCAGTACTTC
TRBV19	NA	TRBJ1-4	TRBD1	CASSIAYGTGGTNEELFF	TGTGCCAGTAGTATCGCCTACGGGACAGGGGGTACTAATGAAGAACTGTTTTTT
TRBV7-3	NA	TRBJ1-1	NA	CASSPPGTSEAFF	TGTGCCAGCAGCCCTCCCGGGACATCTGAAGCTTTCTTT
TRBV6-5	NA	TRBJ2-2	NA	CASSLRGPNTGELFF	TGTGCCAGCAGTTTGCGGGGCCCGAACACCGGGGAGCTGTTTTTT
TRBV6-6	few	TRBJ2-1	NA	CASSSGEQFF	TGTGCCAGCAGTTCGGGAGAGCAGTTCTTC
TRBV27	NA	TRBJ2-2	NA	CASSLGRGTGELFF	TGTGCCAGCAGTTTAGGCAGAGGCACCGGGGAGCTGTTTTTT
TRBV6-1	NA	TRBJ2-5	NA	CASSVGPGEQYF	TGTGCCAGCAGTGTCGGGCCCGGGGAGCAGTACTTC
TRBV5-6	few	TRBJ1-4	NA	CASSRRPRGPNEKLFF	TGTGCCAGCAGCCGGAGACCCAGGGGACCTAATGAAAAACTGTTTTTT
TRBV6-5	NA	TRBJ2-2	TRBD1	CASRGTGSGELFF	TGTGCCAGCAGGGGGACAGGGTCCGGGGAGCTGTTTTTT
TRBV18	NA	TRBJ2-3	NA	CASSPLDSADTQYF	TGTGCCAGCTCACCACTGGACTCAGCAGATACGCAGTATTTT
TRBV18	NA	TRBJ1-2	TRBD1	CASSPRRQGEGYTF	TGTGCCAGCTCACCGAGAAGACAGGGGGAAGGCTACACCTTC
TRBV10-3	NA	TRBJ2-5	TRBD1	CAISDRGRQGETQYF	TGTGCCATCAGTGATAGGGGCCGACAGGGGGAGACCCAGTACTTC
TRBV7-9	NA	TRBJ2-2	TRBD1	CASSPPDRGGTGELFF	TGTGCCAGCAGCCCCCCGGACAGGGGAGGCACCGGGGAGCTGTTTTTT
TRBV28	NA	TRBJ1-1	NA	CASSPHREAFF	TGTGCCAGCAGTCCGCACAGAGAAGCTTTCTTT
TRBV5-1	NA	TRBJ2-3	NA	CASSLGRGTDTQYF	TGCGCCAGCAGCTTGGGTAGGGGGACAGATACGCAGTATTTT
TRBV7-2	NA	TRBJ2-7	TRBD2	CASSLRLAGSYEQYF	TGTGCCAGCAGCTTAAGGCTAGCGGGATCTTACGAGCAGTACTTC
TRBV30	NA	TRBJ2-4	TRBD1	CAWSAGTVNIQYF	TGTGCCTGGAGTGCCGGGACAGTAAACATTCAGTACTTC
TRBV25-1	NA	TRBJ1-5	TRBD1	CASSPPGQGIQPQHF	TGTGCCAGCAGTCCCCCGGGACAGGGCATTCAGCCCCAGCATTTT
TRBV5-4	NA	TRBJ1-4	TRBD1	CASSPGTGTPELFF	TGTGCCAGCAGCCCTGGGACAGGGACCCCGGAACTGTTTTTT
TRBV5-1	once	TRBJ2-3	TRBD1	CATKNTGAYTDTQYF	TGCGCCACCAAAAACACAGGGGCCTATACAGATACGCAGTATTTT
TRBV5-1	NA	TRBJ2-7	NA	CASSSNRDTPEQYF	TGCGCCAGCAGCTCTAACCGGGACACCCCCGAGCAGTACTTC
TRBV4-3	NA	TRBJ2-5	NA	CASSQDTLGGGYQETQYF	TGCGCCAGCAGCCAAGACACCCTAGGGGGGGGCTACCAAGAGACCCAGTACTTC
TRBV4-1	NA	TRBJ2-7	NA	CASSLSGTDYEQYF	TGCGCCAGCAGCCTTTCCGGGACTGACTACGAGCAGTACTTC
TRBV19	NA	TRBJ2-7	NA	CASSTAGGSYEQYF	TGTGCCAGTAGTACCGCTGGAGGGAGCTACGAGCAGTACTTC
TRBV5-1	NA	TRBJ2-3	TRBD1	CASSLDGTGTDTQYF	TGCGCCAGCAGCTTGGATGGGACAGGCACAGATACGCAGTATTTT
TRBV4-1	NA	TRBJ2-7	NA	CASSQDQVGGSYEQYF	TGCGCCAGCAGCCAAGATCAAGTAGGAGGCTCCTACGAGCAGTACTTC
TRBV7-3	NA	TRBJ2-7	NA	CASSPQGGEGEQYF	TGCGCCAGCAGCCCGCAGGGGGGTGAAGGAGAGCAGTACTTC
TRBV28	NA	TRBJ2-5	TRBD1	CASSLPGTVQETQYF	TGTGCCAGCAGTTTACCCGGGACAGTACAAGAGACCCAGTACTTC
TRBV20-1	NA	TRBJ1-1	NA	CSARTLTEAFF	TGCAGTGCCAGGACACTGACTGAAGCTTTCTTT
TRBV29-1	once	TRBJ2-7	NA	CSVVLAAYYEQYF	TGCAGCGTAGTGCTCGCAGCTTACTACGAGCAGTACTTC
TRBV28	NA	TRBJ1-4	NA	CASSSSGKGNEKLFF	TGTGCCAGCAGTTCCTCAGGGAAGGGGAATGAAAAACTGTTTTTT
TRBV7-3	NA	TRBJ2-1	TRBD2	CASSYSGGDNEQFF	TGTGCCAGCAGCTATAGCGGGGGGGACAATGAGCAGTTCTTC
TRBV18	NA	TRBJ1-1	NA	CASSPRDINTEAFF	TGTGCCAGCTCACCCCGGGACATAAACACTGAAGCTTTCTTT
TRBV6-5	NA	TRBJ1-2	NA	CASSQGPKGGYTF	TGTGCCAGCAGTCAGGGGCCTAAGGGCGGCTACACCTTC
TRBV2	NA	TRBJ1-5	NA	CASNSKEGSQPQHF	TGTGCCAGCAATTCCAAAGAGGGAAGCCAGCCCCAGCATTTT
TRBV19	NA	TRBJ1-2	NA	CASSMPRGINYGYTF	TGTGCCAGTAGTATGCCCAGGGGCATTAACTATGGCTACACCTTC
TRBV2	NA	TRBJ2-3	TRBD2	CASSPTSGGAHTQYF	TGTGCCAGCAGTCCGACTAGCGGGGGGGCCCATACGCAGTATTTT
TRBV6-1	NA	TRBJ2-5	TRBD1	CATSSGTGGRETQYF	TGTGCCACCTCTTCTGGGACAGGGGGTAGGGAGACCCAGTACTTC
TRBV4-3	NA	TRBJ1-6	NA	CASSQDKGVQGRSYNSPLHF	TGCGCCAGCAGCCAAGATAAGGGGGTCCAGGGGCGCTCCTATAATTCACCCCTCCACTTT
TRBV2	NA	TRBJ1-6	NA	CATLPGPTQASPLHF	TGTGCCACGCTCCCAGGGCCGACTCAGGCATCACCCCTCCACTTT
TRBV7-3	few	TRBJ2-3	NA	CASSLSGGVDTQYF	TGTGCCAGCAGCTTATCGGGCGGGGTGGATACGCAGTATTTT
TRBV7-8	NA	TRBJ1-1	NA	CASSAGRVEPQAFF	TGTGCCAGCAGCGCGGGTCGGGTAGAGCCCCAGGCTTTCTTT